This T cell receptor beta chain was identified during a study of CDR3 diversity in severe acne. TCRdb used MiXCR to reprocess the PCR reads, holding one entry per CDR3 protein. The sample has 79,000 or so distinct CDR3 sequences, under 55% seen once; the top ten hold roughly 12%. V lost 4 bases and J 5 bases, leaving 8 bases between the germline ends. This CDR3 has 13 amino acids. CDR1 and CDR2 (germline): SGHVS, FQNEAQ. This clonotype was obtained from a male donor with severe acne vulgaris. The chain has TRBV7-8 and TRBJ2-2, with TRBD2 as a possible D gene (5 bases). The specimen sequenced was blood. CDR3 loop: CASSSRLTGELFF. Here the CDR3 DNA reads TGTGCCAGCAGCTCTCGACTAACCGGGGAGCTGTTTTTT.